This entry lists 30 T cell receptor beta chains sequenced from one sample in a study of T cell responses to AZD1222 COVID-19 vaccine. Produced via immunoSEQ multiplex PCR; TCRdb's table is partial and in-frame only. The sample carries roughly 150,000 clones, around 89% recorded once. The sequencing here drew on peripheral blood, taken 28 days after the second AZD1222 dose. Receptor source: an adult who received the AZD1222 COVID-19 vaccine.

In the case of this clone: Because the CDR3's place on the DNA is in doubt, the DNA is left out and the CDR3 is given as listed by TCRdb. The chain uses TRBV29-1 and TRBJ1-3. Inclusive of both ends, the CDR3 amounts to 11 amino acids. The germline V gene encodes CDR1 SQVTM and CDR2 ANQGSEA. The CDR3 reads CSVVGPGTWEF.

The chain uses TRBV9 and TRBJ2-2; D is unclear. This CDR3 contains 12 residues. Germline V gene sequence: CDR1 SGDLS, CDR2 YYNGEE. V dropped 3 bases and J dropped 6 bases, with 6 bases sitting between them. CDR3 DNA: TGTGCCAGCAGCGGGGTTGCCGGGGAGCTGTTTTTT. It codes for CASSGVAGELFF.

The chain recombines TRBV10-2 with TRBJ2-7, with 10 nucleotides matching TRBD1. The CDR3 is made up of 15 amino acids. J gave up 6 bases and V 3 bases, and 8 bases lay outside the gene matches. Germline V gives CDR1 WSHSY, CDR2 SAAADI. CDR3 sequence: CASSELGQGKFEQYF. The CDR3 region has the DNA TGCGCCAGCAGTGAATTGGGACAGGGGAAGTTCGAGCAGTACTTC.

The chain has TRBV28 and TRBJ1-5; D remains unclear. CDR1 is MDHEN and CDR2 is SYDVKM in the germline V gene. The CDR3 runs to 14 residues. V lost 2 bases, J lost 3 bases, and 8 bases lay in between. The CDR3 DNA reads as TGTGCCAGCAGTTTAGACAACCCCAATCAGCCCCAGCATTTT. It yields the protein CASSLDNPNQPQHF.

The chain links TRBV28 to TRBJ1-5; unclear D gene. This CDR3 is 12 amino acids long. V lost 6 bases and J 7 bases, leaving 10 bases between the germline ends. Looked up from germline, CDR1 is MDHEN and CDR2 is SYDVKM. CDR3 bases: TGTGCCAGCAGCGAAGGGAGCCAGCCCCAGCATTTT. Residues: CASSEGSQPQHF.

J is TRBJ1-5 and V is TRBV19, with TRBD1 matching 7 bases. CDR1 and CDR2 from the germline V gene are LNHDA and SQIVND (reference sequence). The CDR3 spans 15 residues. The V gene end was trimmed by 4 bases and the J gene end by 7 bases; junction bases not matched to a gene: 10. The CDR3 here is CASSTGDRVVQPQHF. DNA of the CDR3: TGTGCCAGTAGTACTGGCGACAGGGTAGTGCAGCCCCAGCATTTT.

This clone has just a few counts. The chain recombines TRBV27 with TRBJ1-1; TRBD1 matches 7 bases. Germline CDR1 MNHEY, CDR2 SMNVEV (reference sequence). The CDR3 sequence is 17 residues long. The V gene end was trimmed by 6 bases and the J gene end by 5 bases; junction bases not matched to a gene: 18. The CDR3 DNA is TGTGCCAGCAGAAACACGGGACAGAGACATGAAGGGACTGAAGCTTTCTTT. Its protein is CASRNTGQRHEGTEAFF.

The chain employs TRBV5-4 and TRBJ2-3; TRBD2 agrees at 10 bases. The V gene end was trimmed by 3 bases and the J gene end by 9 bases; junction bases not matched to a gene: 13. This CDR3 is built from 16 residues. The germline V gene has CDR1 SGHNT and CDR2 YYREEE (reference sequence). The CDR3 loop reads CASSYERGGPMGTQYF. The CDR3 DNA reads as TGTGCCAGCAGCTACGAGCGGGGGGGGCCCATGGGGACGCAGTATTTT.

The rearrangement joins TRBV4-2 to TRBJ2-4, with D tentatively TRBD2 (7 bases). V was trimmed by 0 bases and J by 5 bases, leaving 14 bases between them. The V gene's germline CDR1 is LGHNA and CDR2 YNFKEQ. The CDR3 sequence is 16 residues long. CDR3 residues: CASSQEWEGVQNIQYF. CDR3 bases: TGTGCCAGCAGCCAAGAATGGGAGGGGGTTCAAAACATTCAGTACTTC.

This chain links TRBV27 with TRBJ2-7; no reliable D call. This CDR3 contains 14 residues. Between the trimmed V and J ends, which lost 8 bases and 2 bases, there was a span of 16 bases. CDR1 and CDR2 from the germline V gene are MNHEY and SMNVEV (reference sequence). Here the CDR3 DNA reads TGTGCCAGCGGGCCTACCTTTTTCCCCTACGAGCAGTACTTC. Amino acids: CASGPTFFPYEQYF.

The chain has TRBV27 and TRBJ1-5; maybe TRBD1 (5 bases). Germline CDR1 reads MNHEY; CDR2 reads SMNVEV (reference sequence). CDR3 length equals 16 residues. V shed 8 bases and J shed 0 bases, with 17 bases lying between them. CDR3 amino acids: CASAASHRNSNQPQHF. DNA of the CDR3: TGTGCCAGCGCGGCCTCCCACAGGAATAGCAATCAGCCCCAGCATTTT.

J is TRBJ2-1 and V is TRBV19, with 9 nucleotides matching TRBD1. Germline lookup yields CDR1 LNHDA and CDR2 SQIVND (reference sequence). The CDR3 has 14 residues. V shed 4 bases and J 6 bases; nucleotides not matched to a gene: 4. CDR3 DNA sequence: TGTGCCAGTAGTAACCGGGACAGGGTCAATGAGCAGTTCTTC. It yields the protein CASSNRDRVNEQFF.

The V and J genes are TRBV28 and TRBJ1-5; D gene unclear. The CDR3 is made up of 14 amino acids. Deletions cut 1 base from V and 4 bases from J, with 8 bases between. From germline, CDR1 is MDHEN and CDR2 SYDVKM. The CDR3 region is CASSLLAVNQPQHF. As DNA, the CDR3 is TGTGCCAGCAGTTTATTGGCAGTGAATCAGCCCCAGCATTTT.

This chain links TRBV28 with TRBJ2-7; no reliable D call. This CDR3 is built from 12 residues. The germline V gene has CDR1 MDHEN and CDR2 SYDVKM. Trimming shortened V by 3 bases and J by 6 bases, and 9 bases separated the two germline ends. The CDR3 bases are TGTGCCAGCAGTTTCGGTTTAGGCGAGCAGTACTTC. Protein sequence: CASSFGLGEQYF.

The rearrangement uses TRBV7-3 and TRBJ2-1; 9 bases fit TRBD2. V gave up 4 bases and J gave up 7 bases; unmatched junction bases: 8. The CDR3 has 15 amino acids. The germline CDR1 and CDR2 sequences are SGHTA and FQGTGA. The DNA of the CDR3 is TGTGCCAGCAGCTCCCGGCGGGAGGGTCGGAATGAGCAGTTCTTC. Translated, it gives CASSSRREGRNEQFF. The full variable domain, rest sourced from reference TRBV7-3 and TRBJ2-1, is GAGVSQTPSNKVTEKGKYVELRCDPISGHTALYWYRQSLGQGPEFLIYFQGTGAADDSGLPNDRFFAVRPEGSVSTLKIQRTERGDSAVYLCASSSRREGRNEQFFGPGTRLTVL.

The V gene is TRBV19, the J gene TRBJ1-5, with 8 bases matching TRBD1. Germline CDR1 is LNHDA and CDR2 is SQIVND (reference sequence). The CDR3 extends over 18 amino acids. Germline trimming cut 2 bases from V and 0 bases from J; bases unmatched to any gene: 9. The CDR3 DNA is TGTGCCAGTAGTATAATGAACAGGGGGGCTTATAGCAATCAGCCCCAGCATTTT. It codes for CASSIMNRGAYSNQPQHF.

The chain recombines TRBV6-5 with TRBJ1-1; a possible D gene is TRBD1 (5 bases). Trimming removed 8 bases at V and 3 bases at J, with 13 bases between. The CDR3 runs 13 residues. CDR1 and CDR2 from the germline V gene are MNHEY and SVGAGI. This CDR3 is CASAPGLDTEAFF. CDR3 bases: TGTGCCAGCGCCCCAGGGCTGGACACTGAAGCTTTCTTT.

This chain links TRBV3-1 (or the pseudogene TRBV3-2) with TRBJ1-6, with D possibly TRBD1 on 6 matching bases. Per germline, CDR1 LGHDT and CDR2 YNNKEL (reference sequence). Trimming removed 8 bases at V and 8 bases at J, with 13 bases between. The CDR3 spans 13 residues. The CDR3 coding sequence is TGTGCCAGCCGGACAGAGGGAGATTCACCCCTCCACTTT. Protein: CASRTEGDSPLHF.

This sequence joins TRBV12-3 or TRBV12-4 and TRBJ2-1; the D gene is possibly TRBD2 (5 bases). V was trimmed by 1 base and J by 8 bases, leaving 9 bases between them. The CDR3 consists of 13 residues. CDR3 protein: CASSLGTFDEQFF. The CDR3 nucleotides read TGTGCCAGCAGTTTAGGGACTTTCGATGAGCAGTTCTTC.

The V call is TRBV19, the J call TRBJ2-1; 9 bases fit TRBD2. The length of the CDR3 is 20 residues. Looked up from germline, CDR1 is LNHDA and CDR2 is SQIVND (reference sequence). With V trimmed by 2 bases and J by 0 bases, 14 bases remained unmatched. The CDR3 DNA reads as TGTGCCAGTAGTATATACCCGCGGGGGGGTTCTTCGAGCTCCTACAATGAGCAGTTCTTC. Protein sequence: CASSIYPRGGSSSSYNEQFF.

The rearrangement joins TRBV11-2 to TRBJ1-2, with a tentative D call TRBD1 (6 bases). Between the trimmed V and J ends, which lost 1 base and 1 base, there was a span of 13 bases. The CDR3 has 16 residues. In germline, CDR1 is SGHAT, CDR2 FQNNGV. CDR3 region: CASSLGGTRFNYGYTF. The CDR3 nucleotides are TGTGCCAGCAGCTTAGGTGGGACAAGGTTTAACTATGGCTACACCTTC.

Worth noting for this clone: This sample also contains other DNA sequences that code for the same CDR3. The chain recombines TRBV28 with TRBJ2-1, with D possibly matching TRBD2 (6 bases). The germline V gene has CDR1 MDHEN and CDR2 SYDVKM. This CDR3 region has 14 residues. The germline V and J ends were trimmed by 6 bases and 4 bases, with 13 bases remaining between them. CDR3 DNA: TGTGCCAGCAGCCTTAGAAGCGGGTACAATGAGCAGTTCTTC. Translating gives CASSLRSGYNEQFF. The full variable domain, its missing parts supplied by reference TRBV28 and TRBJ2-1, is DVKVTQSSRYLVKRTGEKVFLECVQDMDHENMFWYRQDPGLGLRLIYFSYDVKMKEKGDIPEGYSVSREKKERFSLILESASTNQTSMYLCASSLRSGYNEQFFGPGTRLTVL.

The CDR3 DNA reads as TGTGCCAGCTCACCAACTGGGCCACTACGCGGCAATCAGCCCCAGCATTTT. Translation gives CASSPTGPLRGNQPQHF. V and J are TRBV18 and TRBJ1-5; no clear D. The CDR3 length is 17 residues. Trimming removed 2 bases at V and 2 bases at J, with 16 bases between. Germline assignment: CDR1 KGHSH and CDR2 LQKENI.

The CDR3, as DNA: TGTGCCAGCAGTTTAGTCGGTAGCAATCAGCCCCAGCATTTT. Its translation: CASSLVGSNQPQHF. The gene calls are TRBV28 and TRBJ1-5; unclear D gene. The ends were cut back, 2 bases at V and 0 bases at J, with 5 bases in the middle. Germline loops: CDR1 MDHEN, CDR2 SYDVKM. CDR3 length: 14 amino acids.

The CDR3 reads CASSQDRRGTYNEQFF. Here the CDR3 DNA reads TGCGCCAGCAGCCAAGATCGACGGGGGACCTACAATGAGCAGTTCTTC. The rearrangement joins TRBV4-3 to TRBJ2-1, with a weak D call TRBD2 (6 bases). Germline CDR1 and CDR2: LGHNA and YSLEER. The V and J ends lost 0 bases and 2 bases respectively, with 11 bases between them. This CDR3 spans 16 amino acids.

The sample holds one count of this clone. This chain joins TRBV15 and TRBJ1-2; maybe TRBD1 (5 bases). Trimming shortened V by 0 bases and J by 5 bases, and 16 bases separated the two germline ends. Germline loops: CDR1 LNHNV, CDR2 YYDKDF (reference sequence). This CDR3 region has 16 residues. The DNA for the CDR3 is TGTGCCACCAGCAGAGATGGGGCAGGGCCCCTTTATGGCTACACCTTC. Its translation: CATSRDGAGPLYGYTF. Looking up the rest from reference TRBV15 and TRBJ1-2 gives the full variable domain: DAMVIQNPRYQVTQFGKPVTLSCSQTLNHNVMYWYQQKSSQAPKLLFHYYDKDFNNEADTPDNFQSRRPNTSFCFLDIRSPGLGDTAMYLCATSRDGAGPLYGYTFGSGTRLTVV.

The chain links TRBV6-5 to TRBJ1-4; D not certain. Germline CDR1 reads MNHEY; CDR2 reads SVGAGI. The CDR3 loop spans 16 amino acids. V lost 0 bases and J 7 bases, leaving 15 bases between the germline ends. CDR3 DNA sequence: TGTGCCAGCAGTTACTCGTGGTCTTCCGTCGGTGAAAAACTGTTTTTT. Translation: CASSYSWSSVGEKLFF.

The V call is TRBV6-2 or TRBV6-3, the J call TRBJ1-2, with D unresolved. V gave up 6 bases and J gave up 1 base, with 9 bases separating them. CDR3 length equals 13 residues. Germline CDR1 is MNHEY and CDR2 is SVGEGT. This CDR3 is CASSLGINYGYTF. The CDR3 bases are TGTGCCAGCAGCTTGGGAATTAACTATGGCTACACCTTC.

The genes are TRBV5-1 and TRBJ1-1, with 8 bases lining up with TRBD1. V shed 4 bases, J shed 3 bases, and the junction held 8 bases outside the gene matches. CDR3 length: 15 residues. CDR1 and CDR2 from the germline V gene are SGHRS and YFSETQ. Here the CDR3 reads CASSTQGAGDTEAFF. The CDR3 region has the DNA TGCGCCAGCAGCACTCAGGGGGCCGGGGACACTGAAGCTTTCTTT.

This chain joins TRBV5-6 and TRBJ1-1, with D unresolved. CDR3 length: 14 amino acids. Germline V gene lookup returns CDR1 SGHDT and CDR2 YYEEEE. Trimming shortened V by 1 base and J by 1 base, and 8 bases separated the two germline ends. CDR3 coding DNA: TGTGCCAGCAGCTTGACGGGTCCGAACACTGAAGCTTTCTTT. It codes for CASSLTGPNTEAFF.